A single sample gave rise to the 28 T cell receptor beta chains below, sequenced in a study of T-cell memory formation after mild COVID-19. TCRdb reprocessed the 5' RACE reads via MiXCR and lists one record per CDR3 protein. Among around 300,000 distinct CDR3 sequences listed, approximately 19% were seen once. The sequenced sample was PBMCs or a T cell subset sorted from them (not recorded which). The receptors stem from a man younger than 35 who had mild COVID-19 (a few samples of this study predate the infection). Cell type and time point are not known.

This clonotype was observed a few times. The chain uses TRBV6-6 and TRBJ1-3; D might be TRBD1 (6 bases). Trimming took off 7 bases at V and 0 bases at J, with 13 bases between the two ends. The CDR3 has 15 residues. Germline V gene data show CDR1 as MNHNY and CDR2 as SVGAGI (reference sequence). Here the CDR3 reads CASTSGQHSGNTIYF. As DNA, the CDR3 is TGTGCCAGCACCTCAGGACAGCACTCTGGAAACACCATATATTTT.

This clonotype showed up just a few times. V is TRBV4-3 and J is TRBJ2-1, with 9 bases identical to TRBD2. The germline gives CDR1 LGHNA, CDR2 YSLEER. The CDR3 consists of 13 residues. Losses at the gene ends were 4 bases for V and 7 bases for J; bases not matched to a gene: 2. The DNA for the CDR3 is TGCGCCAGCAGCCGGGGACTAGCTAATGAGCAGTTCTTC. This codes for CASSRGLANEQFF.

The chain links TRBV5-1 to TRBJ2-3; tentatively, D is TRBD1 (5 bases). The V and J ends lost 9 bases and 3 bases respectively, with 26 bases between them. Looked up from germline, CDR1 is SGHRS and CDR2 is YFSETQ. This CDR3 has 17 residues. CDR3 coding DNA: TGCGCCACCGCCCGGTCAGGGTTAGAATCGGGTACAGATACGCAGTATTTT. Its translation: CATARSGLESGTDTQYF.

This clonotype came up a few times. The chain uses TRBV12-3 or TRBV12-4 and TRBJ1-5, with D maybe TRBD1 (6 bases). Trimming took 5 bases from V and 2 from J, leaving 19 bases between them. The CDR3 is 17 amino acids. For the CDR3, the DNA is TGTGCCAGCAGTCCCTGGGGGGTAGGGGGGGGCAATCAGCCCCAGCATTTT. Amino acid sequence: CASSPWGVGGGNQPQHF.

This clonotype was seen a few times. In DNA, the CDR3 is TGTGCCAGCAGTTTGGGGCGACAGGGTATGGGCTACACCTTC. Amino acids: CASSLGRQGMGYTF. V gene TRBV27 combines with J gene TRBJ1-2, with 7 bases lining up with TRBD1. CDR3 size: 14 residues. The germline V gene has CDR1 MNHEY and CDR2 SMNVEV (reference sequence). With V trimmed by 3 bases and J by 8 bases, 9 bases remained unmatched.

This chain joins TRBV27 and TRBJ1-2, with D possibly being TRBD1 (5 bases). The CDR3 has 17 amino acids. Germline V gene lookup returns CDR1 MNHEY and CDR2 SMNVEV (reference sequence). The V gene lost 0 bases and the J gene lost 2 bases, with 16 bases spanning the gap. The CDR3 nucleotides read TGTGCCAGCAGTTTATCGGCAGGGCCACTCGTCAACTATGGCTACACCTTC. It is translated as CASSLSAGPLVNYGYTF.

This clonotype was counted only a few times. V is TRBV9 and J is TRBJ2-1; TRBD2 might be the D (5 bases). CDR1 SGDLS and CDR2 YYNGEE come from the germline V gene. This CDR3 region has 13 residues. Deletions cut 0 bases from V and 7 bases from J, with 8 bases between. The CDR3 here is CASSVASRNEQFF. The CDR3 region has the DNA TGTGCCAGCAGCGTAGCTAGCAGGAATGAGCAGTTCTTC.

The sample holds a few counts of this clonotype. The gene calls are TRBV5-5 and TRBJ2-2; possible D gene TRBD1, 5 bases. V shed 5 bases and J shed 5 bases, with 13 bases lying between them. This CDR3 contains 14 residues. The germline CDR1 and CDR2 sequences are SGHKS and YYEKEE (reference sequence). The CDR3 nucleotides read TGTGCCAGCAGACGACAGTTCTGGACCGGGGAGCTGTTTTTT. Amino acid sequence: CASRRQFWTGELFF.

This clonotype has only a few counts. This rearrangement joins TRBV4-3 to TRBJ2-7, with TRBD1 identical over 8 bases. The CDR3 is made up of 13 amino acids. CDR1 and CDR2 (germline): LGHNA, YSLEER. CDR3 sequence: CGLLDRAMYEQYF. The CDR3 DNA reads as TGCGGACTCTTGGACAGGGCCATGTACGAGCAGTACTTC.

The chain joins TRBV2 to TRBJ2-1; no reliable D call. V was shortened by 4 bases and J by 9 bases, with 13 bases between the two germline ends. The CDR3 is made up of 13 amino acids. Germline V lookup: CDR1 SNHLY, CDR2 FYNNEI. The CDR3 sequence: CASSGAVVGEQFF. CDR3 nucleotides: TGTGCCAGCAGTGGGGCGGTGGTAGGTGAGCAGTTCTTC.

This clonotype was observed a handful of times. The chain has TRBV5-1 and TRBJ1-1, with D perhaps matching TRBD1 (6 bases). The V end lost 2 bases, the J end lost 4 bases, and 12 bases lay between the germline ends. The CDR3 runs 14 residues. The germline CDR1 and CDR2 sequences are SGHRS and YFSETQ. The CDR3 region is CASSFEEGGTEAFF. CDR3 sequence (DNA): TGCGCCAGCAGCTTTGAGGAGGGGGGCACTGAAGCTTTCTTT.

The V gene is TRBV10-3, the J gene TRBJ2-2; 9 nucleotides agree with TRBD1. Germline CDR1 reads ENHRY; CDR2 reads SYGVKD. There are 15 residues in the CDR3. Trimming removed 4 bases from V and 0 bases from J; junction bases left unmatched: 0. The CDR3 DNA sequence: TGTGCCATCAGTGGACAGGGGGCGAACACCGGGGAGCTGTTTTTT. It is translated as CAISGQGANTGELFF.

This clonotype was seen at least ten times. The chain couples TRBV29-1 to TRBJ2-3; 9 nucleotides agree with TRBD1. Unmatched junction bases numbered 9, after V lost 3 bases and J lost 5 bases. Germline V lookup: CDR1 SQVTM, CDR2 ANQGSEA. The CDR3 has 15 amino acids. CDR3 sequence (DNA): TGCAGCGTTGATGCGGACAGGGGAAGTGAAGATACGCAGTATTTT. The encoded protein is CSVDADRGSEDTQYF.

This clonotype was observed a few times. The chain has TRBV12-3 or TRBV12-4 and TRBJ2-5, with 10 bases fitting TRBD1. With 7 bases clipped from V and 5 bases from J, the junction kept 7 bases outside the gene matches. CDR3 length: 14 amino acids. CDR3 protein: CASNRDRGRETQYF. CDR3 bases: TGTGCCAGCAATCGGGACAGGGGAAGGGAGACCCAGTACTTC.

In its sample, this clonotype was seen many times. The chain joins TRBV3-1 to TRBJ1-1; 7 positions match TRBD1. This CDR3 is 14 amino acids long. CDR1 and CDR2 from the germline V gene are LGHDT and YNNKEL (reference sequence). J lost 4 bases, V lost 2 bases, and 4 bases had no gene match. The CDR3 DNA reads as TGTGCCAGCAGCCAACGACAGGGCGGCACTGAAGCTTTCTTT. It encodes CASSQRQGGTEAFF.

This chain uses TRBV9 with TRBJ1-2; 7 nucleotides line up with TRBD1. Unmatched junction bases numbered 2, after V lost 1 base and J lost 8 bases. CDR1 is SGDLS, CDR2 YYNGEE, per germline. CDR3 length: 12 amino acids. The CDR3 sequence: CASSVQGGGYTF. The DNA for the CDR3 is TGTGCCAGCAGCGTACAGGGGGGCGGCTACACCTTC.

The chain is built from TRBV6-4 and TRBJ1-2, with TRBD1 matching over 7 bases. The germline V gene has CDR1 MRHNA and CDR2 SNTAGT. This CDR3 is 13 amino acids long. Trimming cost V 2 bases and J 6 bases; bases outside gene matches: 3. The CDR3 reads CASSDAQGNGYTF. CDR3 in DNA: TGTGCCAGCAGTGACGCACAGGGGAATGGCTACACCTTC.

In this sample, this clonotype turned up a few times. V and J are TRBV12-3 or TRBV12-4 and TRBJ1-6, with TRBD1 as a possible D gene (6 bases). Between the trimmed V and J ends, which lost 3 bases and 11 bases, there was a span of 14 bases. CDR3 length: 14 amino acids. DNA of the CDR3: TGTGCCAGCAGTTTTTGGGGCAGGGGAGCACCCCTCCACTTT. It codes for CASSFWGRGAPLHF.

V and J are TRBV28 and TRBJ2-7, with D maybe TRBD1 (9 bases). The CDR3 has 15 residues. V lost 6 bases and J lost 1, with 16 bases in between. The V gene's germline CDR1 is MDHEN and CDR2 SYDVKM. In nucleotides, the CDR3 is TGTGCCAGCAGGACGGGGGGGACAGGGTCCTACGAGCAGTACGTC. Translation gives CASRTGGTGSYEQYV.

This chain uses TRBV7-8 with TRBJ1-2; D is possibly TRBD1 (6 bases). Per the germline V gene, CDR1 is SGHVS and CDR2 is FQNEAQ. V gave up 6 bases and J gave up 3 bases, with 14 bases separating them. The length of the CDR3 is 14 residues. DNA for the CDR3: TGTGCCAGCAGACTAGGGGGATTGGACTATGGCTACACCTTC. Translated: CASRLGGLDYGYTF.

The V and J genes are TRBV7-2 and TRBJ1-1; no firm D call. With 1 base removed from V and 10 bases from J, the gap between germline ends came to 13 bases. CDR3 size: 13 residues. Looked up from germline, CDR1 is SGHTA and CDR2 is FQGNSA. The CDR3 DNA reads as TGTGCCAGCAGCTTAGTAAGGGAGTTCGCAGCTTTCTTT. As protein: CASSLVREFAAFF.

The gene calls are TRBV29-1 and TRBJ2-1; 11 bases are a match to TRBD2. Looked up from germline, CDR1 is SQVTM and CDR2 is ANQGSEA. The CDR3 loop spans 14 amino acids. V lost 6 bases, J lost 5 bases, and 6 bases stayed unmatched. Here the CDR3 reads CSVPGLAGNNEQFF. Here the CDR3 DNA reads TGCAGCGTCCCTGGACTAGCGGGTAACAATGAGCAGTTCTTC.

This clonotype was seen only a few times. This chain joins TRBV28 and TRBJ1-6, with 10 bases fitting TRBD1. Germline V gives CDR1 MDHEN, CDR2 SYDVKM. V lost 4 bases and J lost 10; bases outside the gene matches: 4. The CDR3 sequence is 14 residues long. CDR3 nucleotide sequence: TGTGCCAGCAGTTCGGACAGGGGGAGGTCACCCCTCCACTTT. It specifies CASSSDRGRSPLHF.

The V call is TRBV4-1, the J call TRBJ1-2, with TRBD1 as a possible D gene (5 bases). Trimming took off 0 bases at V and 8 bases at J, with 19 bases between the two ends. The CDR3 sequence is 16 residues long. CDR1 and CDR2 (germline): MGHRA, YSYEKL. CDR3 DNA sequence: TGCGCCAGCAGCCAAGATGGGGGGAAGTCCGGCTCGGGCTACACCTTC. Protein sequence: CASSQDGGKSGSGYTF.

This rearrangement joins TRBV20-1 to TRBJ2-1, with TRBD2 matching over 10 bases. V lost 6 bases and J lost 8; bases outside the gene matches: 10. This CDR3 comprises 14 residues. Looked up from germline, CDR1 is DFQATT and CDR2 is SNEGSKA (reference sequence). For the CDR3, the DNA is TGCAGTGCGAGATGGCCTAGCGGGGGTGATGAGCAGTTCTTC. The encoded protein is CSARWPSGGDEQFF.

V is TRBV24-1 and J is TRBJ2-3, with 8 positions matching TRBD1. The junction had 10 bases not matched to a gene; V was cut back by 4 bases and J by 5 bases. The CDR3 is 16 amino acids. Germline V gives CDR1 KGHDR, CDR2 SFDVKD. CDR3 nucleotides: TGTGCCACCAGTGAATCCCGGACAGGGAGAGGAGATACGCAGTATTTT. It specifies CATSESRTGRGDTQYF.

The rearrangement links TRBV7-6 to TRBJ1-2, with no clear D. This CDR3 is 17 amino acids long. CDR1 is SGHVS, CDR2 FNYEAQ, per germline. V dropped 1 base and J dropped 5 bases, with 20 bases sitting between them. CDR3 DNA sequence: TGTGCCAGCAGCTTAGAGGCTGGTCGTCCGCGGCAATATGGCTACACCTTC. This encodes CASSLEAGRPRQYGYTF.

Here the CDR3 DNA reads TGCGCCAGCAGCTTTTTGGGGGGGCGCGATGAGCAGTTCTTC. This codes for CASSFLGGRDEQFF. The J gene is TRBJ2-1, the V gene TRBV5-1; maybe TRBD2 (7 bases). The CDR3 extends over 14 amino acids. The germline gives CDR1 SGHRS, CDR2 YFSETQ. Between the trimmed V and J ends, which lost 2 bases and 8 bases, there was a span of 14 bases.